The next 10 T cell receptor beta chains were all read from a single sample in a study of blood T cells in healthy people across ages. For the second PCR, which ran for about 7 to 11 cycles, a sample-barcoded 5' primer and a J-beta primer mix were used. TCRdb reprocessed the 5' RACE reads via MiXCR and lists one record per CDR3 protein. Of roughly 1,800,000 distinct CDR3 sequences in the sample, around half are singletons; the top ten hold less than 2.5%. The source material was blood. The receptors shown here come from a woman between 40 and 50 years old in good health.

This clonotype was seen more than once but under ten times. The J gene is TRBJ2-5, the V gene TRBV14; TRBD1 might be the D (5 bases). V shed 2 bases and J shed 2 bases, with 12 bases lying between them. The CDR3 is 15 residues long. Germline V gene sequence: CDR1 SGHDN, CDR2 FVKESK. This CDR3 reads CASSQPDTFQETQYF. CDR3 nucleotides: TGTGCCAGCAGCCAACCGGACACATTTCAAGAGACCCAGTACTTC.

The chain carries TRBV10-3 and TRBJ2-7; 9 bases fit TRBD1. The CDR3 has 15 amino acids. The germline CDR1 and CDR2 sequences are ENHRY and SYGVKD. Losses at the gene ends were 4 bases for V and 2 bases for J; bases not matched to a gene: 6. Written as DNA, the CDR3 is TGTGCCATCAGTGCCTCCGGGACAGGGACCTACGAGCAGTACTTC. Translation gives CAISASGTGTYEQYF.

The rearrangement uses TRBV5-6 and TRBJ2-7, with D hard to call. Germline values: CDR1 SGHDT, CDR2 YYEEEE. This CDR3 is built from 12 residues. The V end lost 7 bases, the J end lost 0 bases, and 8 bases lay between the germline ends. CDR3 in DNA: TGTGCCAGCTTTGGGCGCTCCTACGAGCAGTACTTC. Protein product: CASFGRSYEQYF. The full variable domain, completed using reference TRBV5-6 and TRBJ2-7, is DAGVTQSPTHLIKTRGQQVTLRCSPKSGHDTVSWYQQALGQGPQFIFQYYEEEERQRGNFPDRFSGHQFPNYSSELNVNALLLGDSALYLCASFGRSYEQYFGPGTRLTVT.

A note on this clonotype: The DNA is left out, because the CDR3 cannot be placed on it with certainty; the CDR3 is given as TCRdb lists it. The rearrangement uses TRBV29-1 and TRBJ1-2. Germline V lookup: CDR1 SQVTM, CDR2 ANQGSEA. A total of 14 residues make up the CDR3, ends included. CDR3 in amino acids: CSSADEANNYGCTF.

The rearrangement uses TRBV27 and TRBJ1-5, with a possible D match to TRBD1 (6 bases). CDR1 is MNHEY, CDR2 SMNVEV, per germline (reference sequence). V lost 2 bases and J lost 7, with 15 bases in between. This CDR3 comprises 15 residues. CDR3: CASSLIGTQRQPQHF. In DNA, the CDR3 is TGTGCCAGCAGTTTAATTGGGACACAAAGGCAGCCCCAGCATTTT.

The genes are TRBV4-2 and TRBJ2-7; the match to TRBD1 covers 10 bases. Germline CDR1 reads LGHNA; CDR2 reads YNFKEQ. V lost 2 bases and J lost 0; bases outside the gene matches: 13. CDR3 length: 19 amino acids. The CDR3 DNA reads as TGTGCCAGCAGCCAAAACGCGGGTCCGGGACAGGGGAACTCCTACGAGCAGTACTTC. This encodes CASSQNAGPGQGNSYEQYF.

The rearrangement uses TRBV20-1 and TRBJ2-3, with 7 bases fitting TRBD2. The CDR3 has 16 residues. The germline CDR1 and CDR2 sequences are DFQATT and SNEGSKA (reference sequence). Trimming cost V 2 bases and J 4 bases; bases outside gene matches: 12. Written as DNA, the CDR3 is TGCAGTGCTAGATTGTCGGCGGGGGTCTATGCAGATACGCAGTATTTT. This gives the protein CSARLSAGVYADTQYF.

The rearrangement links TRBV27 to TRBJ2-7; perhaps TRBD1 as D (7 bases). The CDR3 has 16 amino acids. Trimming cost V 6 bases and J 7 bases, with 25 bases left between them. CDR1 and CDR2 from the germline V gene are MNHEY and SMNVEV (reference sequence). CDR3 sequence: CASSAARGVIYNEQYF. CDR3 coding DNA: TGTGCCAGCAGCGCCGCCAGGGGGGTGATCTACAATGAGCAGTACTTC.

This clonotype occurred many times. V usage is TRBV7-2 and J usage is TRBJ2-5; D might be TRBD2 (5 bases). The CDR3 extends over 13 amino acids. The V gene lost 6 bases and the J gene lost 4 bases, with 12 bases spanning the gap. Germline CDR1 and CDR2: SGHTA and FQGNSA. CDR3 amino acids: CASSQVGRETQYF. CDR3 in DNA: TGTGCCAGCAGTCAGGTTGGGAGAGAGACCCAGTACTTC.

The CDR3 DNA follows: TGTGCCAGCAGCCCAGGTAGAGGGGGATCCGGGGCCAACGTCCTGACTTTC. Translation: CASSPGRGGSGANVLTF. The V gene is TRBV12-3 or TRBV12-4, the J gene TRBJ2-6; possibly TRBD1 for D (6 bases). V lost 6 bases, J lost 4 bases, and 19 bases lay in between. The CDR3 has 17 residues.